Listed below are T cell receptor beta chains from one sample, sequenced in a study of CXCR3-negative and CXCR3-positive naive CD8 T cells. TCRdb reprocessed the 5' RACE reads and stores each CDR3 protein as one record, lacking DNA. This sample's table has about 120,000 distinct CDR3 sequences. Sequenced material: naive CXCR3+ CD8+ T cells from blood. These receptors all come from a human donor in good health. Some clones in this sample may be carry-over from other donors' samples. Both conserved end residues are part of each CDR3.

j_call	v_call	cdr3_length	cdr3_aa
TRBJ2-1	TRBV29-1	11	CSVEGGLEQFF
TRBJ1-6	TRBV27	12	CASSLSNSPLHF
TRBJ2-7	TRBV3-1	15	CASSQESPGGDEQYF
TRBJ2-2	TRBV6-5	15	CASTVEVSHTGELFF
TRBJ2-5	TRBV28	14	CASSLVVTQETQYF
TRBJ2-1	TRBV5-1	16	CASSLEVAGVINEQFF
TRBJ2-1	TRBV28	17	CASSPHPTGSSYNEQFF
TRBJ1-3	TRBV28	14	CASRNRDTWNTIYF
TRBJ2-3	TRBV6-5	17	CASSPILQRGVTDTQYF
TRBJ1-1	TRBV7-9	12	CASSLGPTEAFF
TRBJ2-1	TRBV27	15	CASTYGLAETNEQFF
TRBJ1-1	TRBV28	13	CASSLFVNTEAFF
TRBJ1-1	TRBV13	13	CASSWGSGSGAFF
TRBJ2-7	TRBV2	15	CASSAGQGFSYEQYF
TRBJ2-7	TRBV7-8	16	CASAAPQDSVSYEQYF
TRBJ2-7	TRBV3-1	14	CASSTNSGGYEQYF
TRBJ2-7	TRBV7-9	13	CASSGTGPCEQYF
TRBJ1-1	TRBV2	14	CASKSGSMNTEAFF
TRBJ1-5	TRBV9	14	CASSADSSNQPQHF
TRBJ2-3	TRBV7-9	17	CASSSAPGRTRTDTQYF